Listed here are 21 T cell receptor beta chains from one sample, sequenced in a study of regulatory T cells in long-lasting Graves disease. Noted time point: newly diagnosed GD, antithyroid drugs for less than 3 months. PBMC-derived RNA was used for the TCR library. Relying on iRepertoire HTBI primers and Arm-PCR of CDR3 regions, the team built TCR beta libraries. MiXCR, applied by TCRdb to the multiplex PCR reads, yields one record per CDR3 protein. Of roughly 260,000 distinct CDR3 sequences listed, 15% to 20% were seen once; the top ten hold 14%. The same data also went into a second study, on T cells in Graves' hyperthyroidism and ophthalmopathy.

Sequenced here: peripheral blood mononuclear cells (PBMCs), sampled at new diagnosis, from a patient treated with antithyroid drugs. These TCRs come from a woman aged 25-40 years with Graves disease.

Worth noting for this clonotype: A much larger clone lies a single base off, so this may be a read error. The CDR3 sequence is CAGSFGGYNEQFF. DNA of the CDR3: TGTGCCGGCAGCTTCGGAGGATACAATGAGCAGTTCTTC. This chain links TRBV7-3 with TRBJ2-1; maybe TRBD2 (5 bases). CDR3 length: 13 residues. Germline V gene lookup returns CDR1 SGHTA and CDR2 FQGTGA.

The CDR3 sequence: CATSRDTLAGGPGDTQYF. CDR3 nucleotides: TGTGCCACCAGCAGAGATACCCTAGCGGGAGGGCCGGGGGATACGCAGTATTTT. The chain is built from TRBV15 and TRBJ2-3, with TRBD2 identical over 12 bases. The CDR3 is made up of 18 amino acids. The ends lost 0 bases at V and 6 bases at J; junction bases unmatched: 10. Germline values: CDR1 LNHNV, CDR2 YYDKDF (reference sequence).

This chain uses TRBV6-2 or TRBV6-3 with TRBJ1-3; no reliable D call. Deletions cut 5 bases from V and 0 bases from J, with 14 bases between. CDR3 size: 16 residues. Germline V lookup: CDR1 MNHEY, CDR2 SVGEGT. The CDR3 DNA sequence: TGTGCCAGCAGTCCAAATCTCCCTAGCTCTGGAAACACCATATATTTT. Its protein is CASSPNLPSSGNTIYF.

A note on this clonotype: A much larger clone differs from this one at a single base, so this may be a read error. The chain couples TRBV20-1 to TRBJ2-3; 7 bases align to TRBD1. Gene TRBJ2-5 matches the end of the DNA better, so the J call may be wrong. CDR1 is DFQATT and CDR2 is SNEGSKA in the germline V gene (reference sequence). The CDR3 is 14 residues long. CDR3: CSARIQGDRVTQYF. CDR3 DNA: TGCAGTGCTAGAATCCAGGGGGATCGGGTGACCCAGTACTTC.

This clonotype was detected a few times. This chain links TRBV6-2 or TRBV6-3 with TRBJ1-5, with D possibly matching TRBD1 (5 bases). Germline V lookup: CDR1 MNHEY, CDR2 SVGEGT. The CDR3 extends over 17 amino acids. Trimming stripped 11 bases from V and 0 bases from J, with 23 bases between. CDR3 coding DNA: TGTGCCGGCAACCCCAGGGAGGATGGTTATAGCAATCAGCCCCAGCATTTT. Residues: CAGNPREDGYSNQPQHF.

This clonotype was seen ten or more times. This sequence joins TRBV20-1 and TRBJ2-7, with D possibly being TRBD1 or TRBD2 (6 bases each). CDR3 length: 13 amino acids. Looked up from germline, CDR1 is DFQATT and CDR2 is SNEGSKA (reference sequence). Trimming removed 6 bases at V and 2 bases at J, with 14 bases between. This CDR3 is CSALGGRPYEQYF. In DNA, the CDR3 is TGCAGTGCCCTCGGGGGCCGCCCCTACGAGCAGTACTTC.

The V gene is TRBV11-2, the J gene TRBJ2-3; 10 bases are shared with TRBD2. Germline V gene data show CDR1 as SGHAT and CDR2 as FQNNGV. Trimming took 1 base from V and 5 from J; bases not matched to a gene: 9. The CDR3 is 17 amino acids. The CDR3 DNA reads as TGTGCCAGCAGCTTAGTTGGTCCTAGCGGGAGATTAGATACGCAGTATTTT. Translation: CASSLVGPSGRLDTQYF.

This clonotype was recorded many times. The genes are TRBV6-1 and TRBJ1-5; 9 positions match TRBD1. Germline V CDR1 and CDR2: MNHNS, SASEGT. V lost 6 bases, J lost 7 bases, and 7 bases stayed unmatched. The CDR3 has 14 amino acids. CDR3 protein: CASSMTGGGQPQHF. The DNA for the CDR3 is TGTGCCAGCAGCATGACAGGGGGTGGCCAGCCCCAGCATTTT.

With regard to this clonotype: A much more abundant neighbour one base away suggests this may be a read error. This chain links TRBV20-1 with TRBJ2-3; D may be TRBD1 (5 bases). Gene TRBJ2-1 matches the end of the DNA better, so the J call may be wrong. Per germline, CDR1 DFQATT and CDR2 SNEGSKA (reference sequence). The CDR3 is 13 amino acids. The DNA for the CDR3 is TGCAGTGTTTCATTGACAGTTGGGCACGAGCAGTTCTTC. It specifies CSVSLTVGHEQFF.

In its sample, this clonotype was seen many times. The rearrangement uses TRBV4-2 and TRBJ2-3; TRBD2 matches at 10 bases. The CDR3 consists of 17 residues. Germline assignment: CDR1 LGHNA and CDR2 YNFKEQ. The V and J ends lost 1 base and 2 bases, in that order; junction bases with no gene match: 6. The CDR3 loop is CASSQGLAGGNTDTQYF. The CDR3, as DNA: TGTGCCAGCAGCCAAGGGTTAGCGGGGGGTAACACAGATACGCAGTATTTT.

This clonotype has ten or more counts. The V and J genes are TRBV12-3 or TRBV12-4 and TRBJ2-1, with D uncertain. Trimming cost V 10 bases and J 12 bases, with 7 bases left between them. This CDR3 region has 8 residues. CDR3 sequence (DNA): TGTGCCAACATAGTGCAGTTCTTC. Amino acid sequence: CANIVQFF.

Ten or more counts support this clonotype. This rearrangement joins TRBV4-1 to TRBJ1-5, with a possible D match to TRBD1 (6 bases). Per germline, CDR1 MGHRA and CDR2 YSYEKL. Trimming left V 2 bases short and J 4 bases short, with 15 bases between. The CDR3 totals 16 residues. CDR3 sequence: CASSQTLQGRNQPQHF. The CDR3 DNA sequence: TGCGCCAGCAGCCAAACTTTACAGGGTCGAAATCAGCCCCAGCATTTT.

This clonotype has at least ten counts. The CDR3 reads CASGLVLGDSNQPQHF. In DNA form, the CDR3 reads TGTGCTAGTGGTTTGGTACTTGGGGACAGTAATCAGCCCCAGCATTTT. The J gene is TRBJ1-5, the V gene TRBV12-5; the match to TRBD1 covers 7 bases. This CDR3 spans 16 amino acids. Germline V lookup: CDR1 LGHNT, CDR2 FRNRAP. J was trimmed by 4 bases and V by 0 bases; bases with no gene match: 6.

This clonotype was detected many times. The genes are TRBV6-1 and TRBJ2-2; D remains ambiguous. This CDR3 has 13 amino acids. Germline CDR1 and CDR2: MNHNS and SASEGT. The V gene lost 7 bases and the J gene lost 3 bases, with 9 bases spanning the gap. In DNA form, the CDR3 reads TGTGCCAGCATTAATAGCTACACCGGGGAGCTGTTTTTT. Translation gives CASINSYTGELFF.

The chain joins TRBV4-2 to TRBJ1-2; D not resolved. Trimming cost V 4 bases and J 6 bases, with 21 bases left between them. CDR1 is LGHNA, CDR2 YNFKEQ, per germline. CDR3 length equals 16 residues. DNA for the CDR3: TGTGCCAGCAGCCGCCGCTTTGGGAAAAAGGGCCATGGCTACACCTTC. Amino acid sequence: CASSRRFGKKGHGYTF.

The chain carries TRBV5-1 and TRBJ1-2; weak D call: TRBD1 (6 bases). V gave up 4 bases and J gave up 4 bases, with 20 bases separating them. Germline assignment: CDR1 SGHRS and CDR2 YFSETQ. This CDR3 region has 16 residues. CDR3: CASSAASGVPGYGYTF. DNA of the CDR3: TGCGCCAGCAGCGCAGCTTCAGGGGTCCCAGGCTATGGCTACACCTTC.

This clonotype was seen at least ten times. The chain carries TRBV6-1 and TRBJ2-3, with D uncertain. The CDR3 spans 14 residues. Trimming pared 5 bases from V and 2 bases from J, leaving 11 bases between. The germline V gene encodes CDR1 MNHNS and CDR2 SASEGT. The CDR3 bases are TGTGCCAGCAGTCAACTTGAAACCACAGATACGCAGTATTTT. Protein sequence: CASSQLETTDTQYF.

On this clonotype itself: The junction does not match germline at one end; this may be a read error. The gene calls are TRBV12-3 or TRBV12-4 and TRBJ1-5; possible D gene TRBD1, 6 bases. The CDR3 length is 14 residues. The CDR3 region is CACSAGTHNQPQHF. The CDR3 DNA is TGTGCCTGCAGTGCCGGGACACACAATCAGCCCCAGCATTTT.

In this sample, this clonotype turned up many times. The rearrangement uses TRBV6-5 and TRBJ2-3; D assignment may be TRBD1 or TRBD2 (5 bases each). The CDR3 spans 17 residues. Trimming stripped 1 base from V and 2 bases from J, with 16 bases between. Germline CDR1 reads MNHEY; CDR2 reads SVGAGI. For the CDR3, the DNA is TGTGCCAGCAGTTACTTCACCTCGGGACGATCCACAGATACGCAGTATTTT. Its translation is CASSYFTSGRSTDTQYF.

This clonotype was observed at least ten times. This chain connects TRBV9 to TRBJ1-5; D gene ambiguous. CDR1 and CDR2 (germline): SGDLS, YYNGEE. Trimming removed 3 bases from V and 0 bases from J, with 10 bases in between. This CDR3 has 15 residues. The CDR3 DNA is TGTGCCAGCAGCGGTGGGCTCGATAGCAATCAGCCCCAGCATTTT. Protein sequence: CASSGGLDSNQPQHF.

With respect to this clonotype: A far larger clone is one nucleotide away, so this likely arose from a read error. The chain is built from TRBV11-2 and TRBJ2-5; 12 bases match TRBD2. The CDR3 consists of 17 residues. Looked up from germline, CDR1 is SGHAT and CDR2 is FQNNGV. V shed 4 bases, J shed 11 bases, and the junction held 17 bases outside the gene matches. The CDR3 DNA sequence: TGTGCCAGCAGCTCAAGTCCTCTAGCGGGGGGGCGTAATGAGCAGTACTTC. It encodes CASSSSPLAGGRNEQYF. Complete variable domain (other parts from reference TRBV11-2 and TRBJ2-5): EAGVAQSPRYKIIEKRQSVAFWCNPISGHATLYWYQQILGQGPKLLIQFQNNGVVDDSQLPKDRFSAERLKGVDSTLKIQPAKLEDSAVYLCASSSSPLAGGRNEQYFGPGTRLLVL.